The 27 T cell receptor beta chains reported below all come from one sample, sequenced in a study of neoadjuvant nivolumab and ipilimumab in lung cancer (TCRdb year 2020). The library was generated by the immunoSEQ multiplex PCR assay. This is the immuneACCESS table as TCRdb keeps it, with only in-frame sequences that have V and J called. A part of the clones is gone; compared with another copy, unresolved V genes explain less than half, and the rest is unexplained. The sample table shows fewer than 35,000 clones, and about nine tenths are seen once. The top ten constitute around 4.8% of the sample. The time point label, as the study defines it: at surgical resection after neoadjuvant nivolumab +/- ipilimumab. Sequenced material: peripheral blood, taken after neoadjuvant nivolumab, alone or with ipilimumab, at or shortly before surgery. Every receptor here comes from an adult with non-small cell lung cancer.

The rearrangement links TRBV2 to TRBJ1-1; 7 nucleotides line up with TRBD1. The J segment lost 11 bases and the V segment lost 4 bases, leaving 7 bases of the junction unmatched. Germline V gene data show CDR1 as SNHLY and CDR2 as FYNNEI. The CDR3 loop spans 12 amino acids. The CDR3 protein is CASSGDSLKAFF. The CDR3 region has the DNA TGTGCCAGCAGTGGGGACAGCCTGAAGGCTTTCTTT.

This chain uses TRBV7-8 with TRBJ2-2, with D possibly called TRBD1 or TRBD2 (5 bases each). The CDR3 loop spans 15 amino acids. Germline CDR1 and CDR2: SGHVS and FQNEAQ. V was clipped by 5 bases and J by 4 bases, with 14 bases between them. CDR3 protein: CASSTSRDPTGELFF. The CDR3 nucleotides are TGTGCCAGCAGCACCAGCAGGGACCCCACCGGGGAGCTGTTTTTT.

V gene TRBV14 combines with J gene TRBJ2-5, with 7 bases fitting TRBD2. In germline, CDR1 is SGHDN, CDR2 FVKESK. V dropped 4 bases and J dropped 3; count of bases not matched to a gene: 2. The CDR3 totals 13 residues. The CDR3 spells CASSRGGEETQYF. In DNA, the CDR3 is TGTGCCAGCAGCCGGGGGGGAGAAGAGACCCAGTACTTC.

V is TRBV5-1 and J is TRBJ2-1, with 7 bases matching TRBD1. V shed 0 bases, J shed 7 bases, and the junction held 7 bases outside the gene matches. This CDR3 is built from 15 residues. Germline V CDR1 and CDR2: SGHRS, YFSETQ. The CDR3 here is CASSLEQGSMNEQFF. The CDR3 DNA sequence: TGCGCCAGCAGCTTGGAACAGGGGAGCATGAATGAGCAGTTCTTC.

This chain connects TRBV5-6 to TRBJ1-5; D not certain. V dropped 1 base and J dropped 6 bases, with 11 bases sitting between them. CDR1 and CDR2 (germline): SGHDT, YYEEEE. The CDR3 contains 14 residues. The chain's CDR3 is CASSLNLDVQPQHF. CDR3 in DNA: TGTGCCAGCAGCTTGAATTTGGATGTTCAGCCCCAGCATTTT.

The rearrangement joins TRBV5-1 to TRBJ2-3; D is perhaps TRBD2 (7 bases). V lost 4 bases, J lost 2 bases, and 14 bases lay in between. Germline CDR1 and CDR2: SGHRS and YFSETQ. The CDR3 spans 15 residues. The CDR3 spells CASSSRGGDTDTQYF. The CDR3 bases are TGCGCCAGCAGCAGCAGGGGAGGGGACACAGATACGCAGTATTTT.

The chain has TRBV7-6 and TRBJ2-6, with 13 bases identical to TRBD2. The CDR3 covers 18 residues. The germline V gene encodes CDR1 SGHVS and CDR2 FNYEAQ. V lost 1 base to trimming and J lost 1 base; unmatched junction nucleotides: 1. CDR3: CASSLGGLAGSGANVLTF. In nucleotides, the CDR3 is TGTGCCAGCAGCTTAGGGGGACTAGCGGGGTCTGGGGCCAACGTCCTGACTTTC.

This clone appeared a few times. The chain recombines TRBV2 with TRBJ1-1; D is unclear. This CDR3 is 11 amino acids long. V lost 4 bases, J lost 11 bases, and 11 bases lay in between. Germline CDR1 reads SNHLY; CDR2 reads FYNNEI. CDR3 nucleotide sequence: TGTGCCAGCAGTGCAGACCCCTGGGCTTTCTTT. Translated: CASSADPWAFF.

This chain connects TRBV5-1 to TRBJ1-2; tentative D call: TRBD1 (5 bases). Germline V gene sequence: CDR1 SGHRS, CDR2 YFSETQ. The V end was cut by 4 bases, the J end by 5 bases, with 18 bases between. The CDR3 consists of 15 residues. The CDR3 region is CASSPRDGSGYGYTF. CDR3 nucleotide sequence: TGCGCCAGCAGCCCCCGGGACGGCTCGGGATATGGCTACACCTTC.

The CDR3 DNA follows: TGTGCCAGCAGCTTGGTAGCGGGGGGGCCAGAGACCCAGTACTTC. Encoded protein: CASSLVAGGPETQYF. The V call is TRBV5-6, the J call TRBJ2-5, with 11 bases identical to TRBD2. V lost 0 bases and J lost 4; bases outside the gene matches: 2. Germline lookup yields CDR1 SGHDT and CDR2 YYEEEE. This CDR3 spans 15 amino acids. Drawing the rest from reference TRBV5-6 and TRBJ2-5, the complete variable domain is DAGVTQSPTHLIKTRGQQVTLRCSPKSGHDTVSWYQQALGQGPQFIFQYYEEEERQRGNFPDRFSGHQFPNYSSELNVNALLLGDSALYLCASSLVAGGPETQYFGPGTRLLVL.

This sequence joins TRBV15 and TRBJ2-6; weak D call: TRBD1 (5 bases). The V end lost 0 bases, the J end lost 2 bases, and 11 bases lay between the germline ends. Germline loops: CDR1 LNHNV, CDR2 YYDKDF (reference sequence). This CDR3 has 17 residues. The CDR3 reads CATSRDQLGPGANVLTF. The CDR3 DNA reads TGTGCCACCAGCAGAGATCAATTGGGGCCTGGGGCCAACGTCCTGACTTTC.

The chain couples TRBV13 to TRBJ2-1; D not resolved. The CDR3 consists of 16 residues. Germline lookup yields CDR1 PRHDT and CDR2 FYEKMQ (reference sequence). V shed 0 bases and J shed 0 bases, with 9 bases lying between them. The CDR3 coding sequence is TGTGCCAGCAGCTTAGGCATAGCTAGCTCCTACAATGAGCAGTTCTTC. Amino acids: CASSLGIASSYNEQFF.

The genes are TRBV29-1 and TRBJ1-2; 7 nucleotides agree with TRBD1. Germline V CDR1 and CDR2: SQVTM, ANQGSEA. V lost 3 bases to trimming and J lost 2 bases; unmatched junction nucleotides: 9. The CDR3 sequence is 15 residues long. In DNA form, the CDR3 reads TGCAGCGTTGACCTAAGGAACAGGGGAAACTATGGCTACACCTTC. It encodes CSVDLRNRGNYGYTF.

The J gene is TRBJ2-4, the V gene TRBV7-2; TRBD2 agrees at 7 bases. Germline-derived CDR1 and CDR2 are SGHTA and FQGNSA. With 5 bases clipped from V and 7 bases from J, the junction kept 14 bases outside the gene matches. The CDR3 totals 16 residues. In DNA form, the CDR3 reads TGTGCCAGCAGCCAGCTGGGGTGGACTAGAGAGAACATTCAGTACTTC. This codes for CASSQLGWTRENIQYF.

The V and J genes are TRBV7-6 and TRBJ2-2, with D maybe TRBD1 (7 bases). The CDR3 is made up of 15 amino acids. V was pared by 1 base and J by 9 bases, with 15 bases between. Germline CDR1 reads SGHVS; CDR2 reads FNYEAQ. CDR3 amino acids: CASSLGPGGSRELFF. CDR3 bases: TGTGCCAGCAGCTTAGGACCAGGGGGGAGCCGGGAGCTGTTTTTT.

This chain uses TRBV2 with TRBJ2-7; the match to TRBD1 covers 12 bases. Germline V gives CDR1 SNHLY, CDR2 FYNNEI. V was clipped by 5 bases and J by 6 bases; unmatched bases: 11. CDR3 length: 16 amino acids. In DNA form, the CDR3 reads TGTGCCAGCAGTCCGTTGCGGGGGACAGGGGGCGCCGAGCAGTACTTC. Encoded protein: CASSPLRGTGGAEQYF.

The chain is built from TRBV13 and TRBJ1-1; D unclear. The CDR3 sequence is 13 residues long. Trimming shortened V by 3 bases and J by 1 base, and 6 bases separated the two germline ends. Germline CDR1 is PRHDT and CDR2 is FYEKMQ (reference sequence). As DNA, the CDR3 is TGTGCCAGCAGCTTTGGAGCGAACACTGAAGCTTTCTTT. This codes for CASSFGANTEAFF.

V is TRBV5-1 and J is TRBJ1-5; D unclear. CDR3 length: 15 residues. Germline V lookup: CDR1 SGHRS, CDR2 YFSETQ. Deletions cut 1 base from V and 0 bases from J, with 8 bases between. This chain's CDR3 is CASSLFGDSNQPQHF. DNA for the CDR3: TGCGCCAGCAGCTTGTTCGGGGATAGCAATCAGCCCCAGCATTTT.

V gene TRBV18 combines with J gene TRBJ1-6; D is undetermined. Germline lookup yields CDR1 KGHSH and CDR2 LQKENI. Trimming stripped 5 bases from V and 5 bases from J, with 10 bases between. The CDR3 is 14 amino acids. CDR3 loop: CASSKLGDNSPLHF. The CDR3 DNA is TGTGCCAGCTCAAAGCTTGGTGATAATTCACCCCTCCACTTT.

The chain recombines TRBV7-6 with TRBJ1-1; the match to TRBD1 covers 10 bases. With V trimmed by 2 bases and J by 6 bases, 3 bases remained unmatched. The CDR3 totals 14 residues. Germline V CDR1 and CDR2: SGHVS, FNYEAQ. CDR3 amino acids: CASSLRDRGAEAFF. In DNA form, the CDR3 reads TGTGCCAGCAGCTTAAGGGACAGGGGAGCTGAAGCTTTCTTT.

V and J are TRBV7-2 and TRBJ2-3; D is unresolved. With 4 bases removed from V and 4 bases from J, the gap between germline ends came to 6 bases. The germline gives CDR1 SGHTA, CDR2 FQGNSA. The CDR3 sequence is 12 residues long. The CDR3 nucleotides read TGTGCCAGCAGCTCGTATTCAGATACGCAGTATTTT. It is translated as CASSSYSDTQYF.

Remarks on this clone: The junction shows a germline mismatch at one end, possibly a read error. This sequence joins TRBV29-1 and TRBJ2-3; 7 nucleotides align to TRBD1. CDR1 is SQVTM and CDR2 is ANQGSEA in the germline V gene. The CDR3 has 14 amino acids. The CDR3 coding sequence is TGCAGCGTCGAAGGGACAGTGAGCACAGATACGCAGTATTTT. Residues: CSVEGTVSTDTQYF.

The rearrangement links TRBV13 to TRBJ2-1; 11 nucleotides agree with TRBD2. The junction had 9 bases not matched to a gene; V was cut back by 2 bases and J by 0 bases. From germline, CDR1 is PRHDT and CDR2 FYEKMQ (reference sequence). The CDR3 covers 19 residues. This CDR3 is CASSLYPTSGARSYNEQFF. In DNA, the CDR3 is TGTGCCAGCAGCTTATACCCGACTAGCGGGGCGCGCTCCTACAATGAGCAGTTCTTC.

The chain has TRBV6-1 and TRBJ2-7, with D maybe TRBD2 (5 bases). This CDR3 spans 14 amino acids. The ends were cut back, 7 bases at V and 4 bases at J, with 17 bases in the middle. CDR1 MNHNS and CDR2 SASEGT come from the germline V gene. CDR3 DNA: TGTGCCAGCAATCCATCGGGATTGCCTTACGAGCAGTACTTC. It is translated as CASNPSGLPYEQYF.

The chain has TRBV5-1 and TRBJ2-3; 7 bases match TRBD1. The germline V gene encodes CDR1 SGHRS and CDR2 YFSETQ. The V and J ends lost 0 bases and 0 bases, in that order; junction bases with no gene match: 4. The CDR3 has 16 amino acids. The CDR3 reads CASSLEGQLSTDTQYF. CDR3 coding DNA: TGCGCCAGCAGCTTGGAGGGACAGCTTAGCACAGATACGCAGTATTTT.

This clone has only a few counts. The chain carries TRBV4-3 and TRBJ1-6; perhaps TRBD1 as D (5 bases). CDR3 length equals 15 residues. Germline V lookup: CDR1 LGHNA, CDR2 YSLEER. The V end lost 3 bases, the J end lost 8 bases, and 14 bases lay between the germline ends. As DNA, the CDR3 is TGCGCCAGCAGCCAGCGATCCAGGGCGGATTCACCCCTCCACTTT. Its protein is CASSQRSRADSPLHF.

J is TRBJ2-7 and V is TRBV7-2, with 11 bases that match TRBD1. In germline, CDR1 is SGHTA, CDR2 FQGNSA. This CDR3 region has 14 residues. Trimming cost V 4 bases and J 6 bases; bases outside gene matches: 5. The CDR3 DNA reads TGTGCCAGCAGCTCTAGGACAGGGGGCTTCGAGCAGTACTTC. Protein product: CASSSRTGGFEQYF.